The next 5 T cell receptor beta chains were all read from a single sample in a study of OX40 agonist ivuxolimab in advanced cancers. Libraries were prepared by immunoSEQ multiplex PCR; TCRdb keeps only in-frame clonotypes and omits some of them. The sample includes some 50,000 clones, 85% to 90% of them seen just once. Here the sequenced sample was CD4+ or CD8+ T cells sorted from blood, taken in a trial of the OX40 agonist ivuxolimab. The receptors stem from an adult with an advanced solid tumor such as melanoma, head and neck, liver or kidney cancer.

The rearrangement links TRBV4-1 to TRBJ2-5; 10 bases match TRBD2. The germline gives CDR1 MGHRA, CDR2 YSYEKL. The CDR3 is 16 amino acids. V lost 4 bases, J lost 2 bases, and 7 bases stayed unmatched. DNA of the CDR3: TGCGCCAGCAGCCCCCGGCTAGCGGGGGCACAAGAGACCCAGTACTTC. This encodes CASSPRLAGAQETQYF.

CDR3 region: CAISESLLLPGTSGVNSYNEQFF. The CDR3, as DNA: TGTGCCATCAGTGAGTCGCTGCTACTTCCTGGGACTAGCGGGGTTAACTCCTACAATGAGCAGTTCTTC. The chain has TRBV10-3 and TRBJ2-1; 13 bases align to TRBD2. The CDR3 length is 23 residues. CDR1 and CDR2 (germline): ENHRY, SYGVKD. The V segment lost 0 bases and the J segment 0 bases; nucleotides outside the gene matches: 17.

This clone was counted once. The rearrangement uses TRBV11-2 and TRBJ1-2; TRBD1 matches at 9 bases. Germline V lookup: CDR1 SGHAT, CDR2 FQNNGV. This CDR3 is 14 amino acids long. V was pared by 5 bases and J by 7 bases, with 8 bases of the junction left unmatched. DNA of the CDR3: TGTGCCAGCAGCCTAACACAGGGGGCAGGTGGCTACACCTTC. Translation: CASSLTQGAGGYTF.

This chain joins TRBV7-2 and TRBJ1-5; a possible D gene is TRBD1 (5 bases). The CDR3 is 15 residues long. Trimming took 4 bases from V and 0 from J, leaving 10 bases between them. Germline-derived CDR1 and CDR2 are SGHTA and FQGNSA. The CDR3 DNA follows: TGTGCCAGCAGCTCCGGGACTTTTAGCAATCAGCCCCAGCATTTT. Protein product: CASSSGTFSNQPQHF.

The rearrangement links TRBV28 to TRBJ1-6; TRBD1 agrees at 10 bases. This CDR3 has 16 residues. Trimming at V came to 3 bases and at J to 5 bases, leaving 4 bases not matched to a gene. Germline V gene data show CDR1 as MDHEN and CDR2 as SYDVKM. This CDR3 reads CASSFLTGGNNSPLHF. CDR3 DNA sequence: TGTGCCAGCAGTTTCCTGACAGGGGGCAATAATTCACCCCTCCACTTT.